This T cell receptor beta chain was observed in a study of blood T cells in healthy people across ages. Findings of the study overall: Observed TCR beta diversity per million T cells went down as age went up. This fall followed a roughly linear course with age.

This clonotype was detected a few times. Its antigen is as yet unknown. A second PCR, run for roughly 7 to 12 cycles, used a sample-barcoded 5' primer plus a J-beta primer mix. Every cDNA molecule bore a tag from a template-switch adaptor containing 12 random nucleotides. TCRdb fed the 5' RACE reads into MiXCR, producing one record per CDR3 protein. The sample yields 590,000 or so distinct CDR3 sequences, 25% to 35% seen once. Sequenced sample: blood. This sequence originates from a woman of 80 years or more in good health.

The CDR3 is CSADPETSGGSAKNIQYF. The CDR3, as DNA: TGCAGTGCGGACCCCGAGACTAGCGGGGGGTCGGCCAAAAACATTCAGTACTTC. This chain connects TRBV20-1 to TRBJ2-4; 13 bases align to TRBD2. This CDR3 spans 18 amino acids. Per the germline V gene, CDR1 is DFQATT and CDR2 is SNEGSKA (reference sequence). Trimming took 6 bases from V and 1 from J; bases not matched to a gene: 12.